Described below is a single T cell receptor (beta chain) sequence and its context. Antigen: not known. These data are taken from a study of cytomegalovirus exposure and HLA in healthy donors. This CDR3 has 15 amino acids. CDR1 is MNHEY and CDR2 is SVGAGI in the germline V gene. V gave up 2 bases and J gave up 8 bases; unmatched junction bases: 6. The table came from immunoSEQ multiplex PCR; TCRdb's copy has only in-frame clones and leaves some out. The data show roughly 120,000 clones, roughly 93% seen once. Broader study findings: Most TCR sequences were seen very rarely across donors, but some public TCRs occurred in many. Cytomegalovirus status was reportedly diagnosed by the classifier with high sensitivity and specificity. Cytomegalovirus association was listed for under 200 TCR beta chains.

The rearrangement links TRBV6-5 to TRBJ1-2, with TRBD1 identical over 12 bases. Material for sequencing was PBMCs. The receptor was isolated from a woman in her late teens or twenties in good health and CMV-seronegative. The CDR3 DNA sequence: TGTGCCAGCAGTTACGGGACAGGGGGCGCGGGAGGCTACACCTTC. It is translated as CASSYGTGGAGGYTF.